Following are 5 T cell receptor beta chains from one sample sequenced in a study of blood T cell repertoires in COVID-19. TCRdb's copy holds only in-frame clones and misses some; the assay was immunoSEQ multiplex PCR. The table lists about 70,000 clones, about 73% of them singletons, with less than 40% in the top ten. Sequencing input: peripheral blood. All receptors come from a woman in her seventies with acute or convalescent COVID-19.

The V call is TRBV5-8, the J call TRBJ1-2; D possibly corresponds to TRBD1 (6 bases). The CDR3 has 14 amino acids. V was trimmed by 4 bases and J by 4 bases, leaving 14 bases between them. Germline V gene sequence: CDR1 SGHTS, CDR2 YDEGEE. CDR3 region: CASSALQGRYGYTF. DNA for the CDR3: TGTGCCAGCAGCGCATTACAGGGACGCTATGGCTACACCTTC.

V is TRBV25-1 and J is TRBJ1-1; D is ambiguous. This CDR3 is 13 amino acids long. Germline CDR1 reads MGHDK; CDR2 reads SYGVNS. Between the trimmed V and J ends, which lost 3 bases and 3 bases, there was a span of 8 bases. The CDR3: CASSEGGYTEAFF. The CDR3 DNA sequence: TGTGCCAGCAGTGAGGGCGGGTACACTGAAGCTTTCTTT.

This clone was seen once. The chain joins TRBV19 to TRBJ2-5; TRBD2 matches at 9 bases. CDR1 is LNHDA, CDR2 SQIVND, per germline (reference sequence). The V gene end was trimmed by 3 bases and the J gene end by 4 bases; junction bases not matched to a gene: 9. This CDR3 has 16 residues. The CDR3 region has the DNA TGTGCCAGTAGTATGGGCCTTAGCGGGAGAGGAGAGACCCAGTACTTC. Translating it yields CASSMGLSGRGETQYF. Filled out from reference TRBV19 and TRBJ2-5, the complete variable domain reads DGGITQSPKYLFRKEGQNVTLSCEQNLNHDAMYWYRQDPGQGLRLIYYSQIVNDFQKGDIAEGYSVSREKKESFPLTVTSAQKNPTAFYLCASSMGLSGRGETQYFGPGTRLLVL.

With regard to this clone: One junction end does not reproduce the germline sequence, and a read error may be involved. The chain employs TRBV2 and TRBJ1-5; 8 bases are shared with TRBD1. The germline V gene has CDR1 SNHLY and CDR2 FYNNEI. The CDR3 is 14 amino acids. The chain's CDR3 is CASNEQGVGQPQHF. The CDR3 DNA reads TGTGCCAGCAATGAACAGGGGGTCGGACAGCCCCAGCATTTT. The full variable domain, rest sourced from reference TRBV2 and TRBJ1-5, is EPEVTQTPSHQVTQMGQEVILRCVPISNHLYFYWYRQILGQKVEFLVSFYNNEISEKSEIFDDQFSVERPDGSNFTLKIRSTKLEDSAMYFCASNEQGVGQPQHFGDGTRLSIL.

V gene TRBV29-1 combines with J gene TRBJ1-1; D is undetermined. CDR3 length: 13 amino acids. V dropped 4 bases and J dropped 2 bases, with 11 bases sitting between them. The germline V gene has CDR1 SQVTM and CDR2 ANQGSEA. The CDR3 coding sequence is TGCAGCGTTGGATTCATCAGTAACACTGAAGCTTTCTTT. Its translation: CSVGFISNTEAFF.